This T cell receptor (beta chain) was recovered during a study of a mutant IDH1 vaccine in newly diagnosed glioma. Study-wide context: Earlier therapy was either radiotherapy, temozolomide, or both, and most got both.

Regarding time point: week 47, end of study. A 20-mer mutant IDH1 peptide at 300 ug was injected subcutaneously with topical imiquimod. Concerning this clone itself: Its antigen is still unknown.

TCRdb keeps only in-frame clones here, not all; method: immunoSEQ multiplex PCR. The data show some 34,000 clones, 90% seen once. The source is a middle-aged woman with glioma. The sample consisted of PBMCs, taken from a glioma patient whose treatment included an IDH1 peptide vaccine.

CDR3 region: CASSTGRSTEAFF. The CDR3 coding sequence is TGTGCCAGCAGTACCGGCAGAAGCACTGAAGCTTTCTTT. The chain is built from TRBV6-5 and TRBJ1-1; unclear D gene. Germline V gene lookup returns CDR1 MNHEY and CDR2 SVGAGI. V was shortened by 5 bases and J by 4 bases, with 11 bases between the two germline ends. There are 13 residues in the CDR3.